Shown below are 8 T cell receptor beta chains from a single sample sequenced in a study of T cell repertoires in cytomegalovirus infection. TCRdb passed the reads through MiXCR, listing each CDR3 protein once. The table has about 68,000 distinct CDR3 sequences, approximately 22% seen once. These receptors' targets are unknown. The specimen was PBMCs, sequenced either directly or after in vitro stimulation (not recorded which). The receptors come from a human donor in good health (CMV status not recorded). Some clones in this sample may be carry-over from other donors' samples.

This chain links TRBV19 with TRBJ2-5; D is perhaps TRBD1 or TRBD2 (5 bases each). V lost 5 bases to trimming and J lost 5 bases, with 12 bases between them. Germline V gene lookup returns CDR1 LNHDA and CDR2 SQIVND (reference sequence). The CDR3 sequence is 13 residues long. Here the CDR3 reads CASSGMWGETQYF. The CDR3 DNA is TGTGCCAGTAGTGGGATGTGGGGGGAGACCCAGTACTTC. Complete variable domain (other parts from reference TRBV19 and TRBJ2-5): DGGITQSPKYLFRKEGQNVTLSCEQNLNHDAMYWYRQDPGQGLRLIYYSQIVNDFQKGDIAEGYSVSREKKESFPLTVTSAQKNPTAFYLCASSGMWGETQYFGPGTRLLVL.

This clonotype occurred a few times. The chain couples TRBV29-1 to TRBJ1-1, with D tentatively TRBD1 (6 bases). This CDR3 comprises 13 residues. Trimming removed 2 bases at V and 2 bases at J, with 9 bases between. Germline lookup yields CDR1 SQVTM and CDR2 ANQGSEA. The CDR3 spells CSVERTENTEAFF. The CDR3 coding sequence is TGCAGCGTTGAAAGGACAGAAAACACTGAAGCTTTCTTT. Based on the CDR3 plus reference TRBV29-1 and TRBJ1-1, the full variable domain is SAVISQKPSRDICQRGTSLTIQCQVDSQVTMMFWYRQQPGQSLTLIATANQGSEATYESGFVIDKFPISRPNLTFSTLTVSNMSPEDSSIYLCSVERTENTEAFFGQGTRLTVV.

This clonotype was observed at least ten times. The rearrangement uses TRBV7-2 and TRBJ1-1; D perhaps matches TRBD1 (5 bases). CDR3 length equals 14 residues. V gave up 1 base and J gave up 6 bases, with 12 bases separating them. Germline CDR1 reads SGHTA; CDR2 reads FQGNSA. DNA of the CDR3: TGTGCCAGCAGCTTAGTGGGGCGAAGGGCTGAAGCTTTCTTT. It yields the protein CASSLVGRRAEAFF.

In its sample, this clonotype was seen a few times. DNA for the CDR3: TGTGCCAGCAGTACCGGGATCCGGGCAACTAATGAAAAACTGTTTTTT. Translated: CASSTGIRATNEKLFF. V and J are TRBV6-5 and TRBJ1-4; D is uncertain. The CDR3 contains 16 residues. Trimming took 5 bases from V and 0 from J, leaving 13 bases between them. Germline values: CDR1 MNHEY, CDR2 SVGAGI.

The chain uses TRBV28 and TRBJ1-2, with unresolved D. This CDR3 is built from 10 residues. With 5 bases removed from V and 6 bases from J, the gap between germline ends came to 4 bases. Per the germline V gene, CDR1 is MDHEN and CDR2 is SYDVKM. In DNA, the CDR3 is TGTGCCAGCAGTCAGGATGGCTACACCTTC. Its protein is CASSQDGYTF.

This rearrangement joins TRBV19 to TRBJ2-1; D is ambiguous. The germline V and J ends were trimmed by 3 bases and 5 bases, with 8 bases remaining between them. Germline values: CDR1 LNHDA, CDR2 SQIVND (reference sequence). This CDR3 comprises 13 residues. CDR3 protein: CASSIGRNNEQFF. In DNA form, the CDR3 reads TGTGCCAGTAGTATTGGCCGAAACAATGAGCAGTTCTTC.

The chain uses TRBV20-1 and TRBJ2-3; TRBD2 matches 8 bases. Germline V gene sequence: CDR1 DFQATT, CDR2 SNEGSKA (reference sequence). CDR3 length equals 13 residues. V lost 6 bases, J lost 4 bases, and 6 bases stayed unmatched. The CDR3, as DNA: TGCAGTGCGCGGGCGGGAGGACCAGATACGCAGTATTTT. Protein sequence: CSARAGGPDTQYF.

As regards this clonotype: As the CDR3 is not closed by the conserved phenylalanine or tryptophan, this likely results from a read error. DNA for the CDR3: TGTGCCACCAGCAGAGATAAGGGAGTCAATCAGCCCCAGCATTCT. Translating gives CATSRDKGVNQPQHS. J is TRBJ1-5 and V is TRBV15; no firm D call. This CDR3 has 15 amino acids. Germline assignment: CDR1 LNHNV and CDR2 YYDKDF (reference sequence). Trimming removed 0 bases from V and 3 bases from J, with 9 bases in between.